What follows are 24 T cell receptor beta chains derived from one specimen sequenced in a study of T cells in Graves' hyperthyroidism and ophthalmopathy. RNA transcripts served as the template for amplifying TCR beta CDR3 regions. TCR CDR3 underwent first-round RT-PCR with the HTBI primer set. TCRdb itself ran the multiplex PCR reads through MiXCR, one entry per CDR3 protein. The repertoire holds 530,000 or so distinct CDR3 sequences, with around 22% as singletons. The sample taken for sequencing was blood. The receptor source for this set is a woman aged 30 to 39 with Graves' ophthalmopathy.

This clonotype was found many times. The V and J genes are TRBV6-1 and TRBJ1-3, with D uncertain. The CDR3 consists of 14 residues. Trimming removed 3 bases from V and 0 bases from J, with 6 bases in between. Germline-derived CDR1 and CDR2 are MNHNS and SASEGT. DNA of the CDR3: TGTGCCAGCAGTGAGAGAGTCTCTGGAAACACCATATATTTT. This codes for CASSERVSGNTIYF.

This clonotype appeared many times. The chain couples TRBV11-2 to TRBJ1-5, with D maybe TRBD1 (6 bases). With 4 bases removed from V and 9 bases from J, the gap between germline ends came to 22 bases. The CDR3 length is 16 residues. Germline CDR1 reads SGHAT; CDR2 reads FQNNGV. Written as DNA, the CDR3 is TGTGCCAGCAGCTGGAGTGGGAGACAGGCGACGGGGCCCCAGCATTTT. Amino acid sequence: CASSWSGRQATGPQHF.

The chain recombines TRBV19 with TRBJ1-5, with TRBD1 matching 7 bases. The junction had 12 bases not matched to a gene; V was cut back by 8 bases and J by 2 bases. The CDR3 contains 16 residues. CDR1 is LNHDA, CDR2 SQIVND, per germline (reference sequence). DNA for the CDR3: TGTGCCAGTGCGACAGGGCCGACGAGTGGCAATCAGCCCCAGCATTTT. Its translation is CASATGPTSGNQPQHF.

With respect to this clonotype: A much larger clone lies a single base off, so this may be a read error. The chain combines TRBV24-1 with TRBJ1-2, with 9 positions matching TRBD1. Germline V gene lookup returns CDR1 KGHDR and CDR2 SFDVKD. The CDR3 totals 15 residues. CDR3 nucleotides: TGTGCCACCAGTGAGCCGGGACAGGGACACTATGGCTACAGCTTC. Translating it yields CATSEPGQGHYGYSF.

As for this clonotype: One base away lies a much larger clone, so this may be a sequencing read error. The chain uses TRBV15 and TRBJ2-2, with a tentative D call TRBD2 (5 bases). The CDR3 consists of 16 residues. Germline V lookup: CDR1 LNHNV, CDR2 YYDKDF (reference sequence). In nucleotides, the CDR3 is TGTGCCACCAGCAGAGAAGTGGGCTTGAACACCGGGGAGCTGTATTTT. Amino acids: CATSREVGLNTGELYF.

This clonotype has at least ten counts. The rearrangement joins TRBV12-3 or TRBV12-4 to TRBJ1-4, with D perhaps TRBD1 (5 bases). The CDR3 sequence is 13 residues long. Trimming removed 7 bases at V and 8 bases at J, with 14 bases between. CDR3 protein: CASKLRDSEKLFF. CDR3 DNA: TGTGCCAGCAAATTACGGGACTCGGAAAAACTGTTTTTT.

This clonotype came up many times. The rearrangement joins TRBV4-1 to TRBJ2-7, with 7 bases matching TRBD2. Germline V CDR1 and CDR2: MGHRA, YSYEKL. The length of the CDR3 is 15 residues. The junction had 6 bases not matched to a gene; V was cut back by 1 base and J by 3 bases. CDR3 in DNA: TGCGCCAGCAGCCAAGTTGGGGGGGGAGACTACGAGCAGTACTTC. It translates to CASSQVGGGDYEQYF.

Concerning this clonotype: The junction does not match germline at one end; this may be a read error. As DNA, the CDR3 is TGTGTCAGCACCCAGATGGCGGGGGGGCCTTTGTACGAGCAGTACTTC. Its protein is CVSTQMAGGPLYEQYF. This chain connects TRBV28 to TRBJ2-7; 9 bases line up with TRBD2. Germline CDR1 is MDHEN and CDR2 is SYDVKM. The CDR3 spans 16 residues.

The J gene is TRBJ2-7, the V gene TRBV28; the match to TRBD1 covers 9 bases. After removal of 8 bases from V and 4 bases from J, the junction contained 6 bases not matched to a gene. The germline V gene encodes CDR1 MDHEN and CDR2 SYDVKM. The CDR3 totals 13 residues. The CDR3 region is CASDRTGVYEQYF. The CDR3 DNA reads TGTGCCAGCGATCGGACAGGGGTATACGAGCAGTACTTC.

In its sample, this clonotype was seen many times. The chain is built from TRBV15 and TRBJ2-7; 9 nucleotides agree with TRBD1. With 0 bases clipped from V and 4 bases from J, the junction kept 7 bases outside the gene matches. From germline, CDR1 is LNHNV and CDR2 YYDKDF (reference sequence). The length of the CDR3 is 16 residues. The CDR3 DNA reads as TGTGCCACCAGCAGAGATGGGGAACAGGGGGCTTACGAGCAGTACTTC. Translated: CATSRDGEQGAYEQYF.

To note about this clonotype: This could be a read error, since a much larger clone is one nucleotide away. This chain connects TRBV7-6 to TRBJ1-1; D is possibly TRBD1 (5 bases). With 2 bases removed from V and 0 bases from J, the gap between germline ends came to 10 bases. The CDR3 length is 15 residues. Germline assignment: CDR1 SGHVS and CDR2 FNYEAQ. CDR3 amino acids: CASSLSWGVNTEAFF. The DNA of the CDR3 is TGTGCCAGCAGCTTATCGTGGGGCGTGAACACTGAAGCTTTCTTT. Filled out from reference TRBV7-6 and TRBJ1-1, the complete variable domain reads GAGVSQSPRYKVTKRGQDVALRCDPISGHVSLYWYRQALGQGPEFLTYFNYEAQQDKSGLPNDRFSAERPEGSISTLTIQRTEQRDSAMYRCASSLSWGVNTEAFFGQGTRLTVV.

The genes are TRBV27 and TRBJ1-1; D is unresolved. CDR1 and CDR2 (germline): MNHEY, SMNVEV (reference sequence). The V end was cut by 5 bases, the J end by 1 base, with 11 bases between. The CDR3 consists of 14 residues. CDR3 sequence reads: CASSLHTRNTEAFF. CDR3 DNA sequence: TGTGCCAGCAGTCTGCACACTCGGAACACTGAAGCTTTCTTT.

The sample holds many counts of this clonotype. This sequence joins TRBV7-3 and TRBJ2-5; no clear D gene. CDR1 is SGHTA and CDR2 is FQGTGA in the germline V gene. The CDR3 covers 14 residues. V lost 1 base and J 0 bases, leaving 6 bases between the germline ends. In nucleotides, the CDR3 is TGTGCCAGCAGCTTAATTGGTGACCAAGAGACCCAGTACTTC. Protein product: CASSLIGDQETQYF.

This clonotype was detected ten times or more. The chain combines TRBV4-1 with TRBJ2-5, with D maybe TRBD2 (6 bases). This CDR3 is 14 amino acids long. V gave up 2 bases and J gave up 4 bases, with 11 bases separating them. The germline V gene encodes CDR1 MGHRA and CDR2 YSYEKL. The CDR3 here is CASSQSRLVETQYF. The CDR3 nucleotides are TGCGCCAGCAGCCAAAGCCGACTAGTAGAGACCCAGTACTTC.

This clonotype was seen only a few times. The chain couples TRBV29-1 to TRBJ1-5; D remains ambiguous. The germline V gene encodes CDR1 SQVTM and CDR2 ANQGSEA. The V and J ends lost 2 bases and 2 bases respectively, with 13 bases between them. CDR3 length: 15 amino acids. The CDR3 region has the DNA TGCAGCGTTGAAATCGACGGGGTTGGCAATCAGCCCCAGCATTTT. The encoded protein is CSVEIDGVGNQPQHF.

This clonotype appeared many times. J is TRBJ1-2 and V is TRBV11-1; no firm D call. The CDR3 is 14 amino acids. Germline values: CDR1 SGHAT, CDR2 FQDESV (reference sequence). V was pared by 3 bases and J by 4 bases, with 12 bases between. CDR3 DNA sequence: TGTGCCAGCAGCTTGGCAGGCCCTGGCTATGGCTACACCTTC. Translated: CASSLAGPGYGYTF. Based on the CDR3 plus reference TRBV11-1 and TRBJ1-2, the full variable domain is EAEVAQSPRYKITEKSQAVAFWCDPISGHATLYWYRQILGQGPELLVQFQDESVVDDSQLPKDRFSAERLKGVDSTLKIQPAELGDSAMYLCASSLAGPGYGYTFGSGTRLTVV.

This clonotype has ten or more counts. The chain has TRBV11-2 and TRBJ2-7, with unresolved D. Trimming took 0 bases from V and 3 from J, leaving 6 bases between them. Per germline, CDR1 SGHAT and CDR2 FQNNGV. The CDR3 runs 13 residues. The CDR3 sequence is CASSLDPLYEQYF. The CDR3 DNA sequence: TGTGCCAGCAGCTTAGACCCCCTCTACGAGCAGTACTTC. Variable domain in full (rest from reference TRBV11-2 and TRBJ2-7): EAGVAQSPRYKIIEKRQSVAFWCNPISGHATLYWYQQILGQGPKLLIQFQNNGVVDDSQLPKDRFSAERLKGVDSTLKIQPAKLEDSAVYLCASSLDPLYEQYFGPGTRLTVT.

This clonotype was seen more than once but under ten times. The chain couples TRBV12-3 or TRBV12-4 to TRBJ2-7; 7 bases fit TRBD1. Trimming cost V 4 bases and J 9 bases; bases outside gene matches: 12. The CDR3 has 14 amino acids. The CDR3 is CASSSTVGQPSQYF. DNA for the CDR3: TGTGCCAGCAGTTCAACCGTGGGACAGCCATCGCAGTACTTC.

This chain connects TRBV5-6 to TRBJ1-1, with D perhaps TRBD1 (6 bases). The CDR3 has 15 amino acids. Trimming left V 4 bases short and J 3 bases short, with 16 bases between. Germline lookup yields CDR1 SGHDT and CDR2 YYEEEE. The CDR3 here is CASSPPTRQDTEAFF. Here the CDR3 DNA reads TGTGCCAGCAGCCCGCCTACAAGACAGGACACTGAAGCTTTCTTT.

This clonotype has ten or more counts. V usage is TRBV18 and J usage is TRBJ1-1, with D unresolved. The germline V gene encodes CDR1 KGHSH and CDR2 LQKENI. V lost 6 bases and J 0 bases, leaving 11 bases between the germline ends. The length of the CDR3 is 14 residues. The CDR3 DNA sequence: TGTGCCAGCTCCAACCCGCTCATGAACACTGAAGCTTTCTTT. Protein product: CASSNPLMNTEAFF. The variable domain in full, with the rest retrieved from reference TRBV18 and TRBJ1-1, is NAGVMQNPRHLVRRRGQEARLRCSPMKGHSHVYWYRQLPEEGLKFMVYLQKENIIDESGMPKERFSAEFPKEGPSILRIQQVVRGDSAAYFCASSNPLMNTEAFFGQGTRLTVV.

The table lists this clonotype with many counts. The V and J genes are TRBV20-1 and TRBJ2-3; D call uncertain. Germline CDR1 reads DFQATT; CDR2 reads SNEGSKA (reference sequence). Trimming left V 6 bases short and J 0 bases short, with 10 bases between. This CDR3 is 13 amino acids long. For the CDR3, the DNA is TGCAGTGCCAAGCGAGGTAGCACAGATACGCAGTATTTT. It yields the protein CSAKRGSTDTQYF.

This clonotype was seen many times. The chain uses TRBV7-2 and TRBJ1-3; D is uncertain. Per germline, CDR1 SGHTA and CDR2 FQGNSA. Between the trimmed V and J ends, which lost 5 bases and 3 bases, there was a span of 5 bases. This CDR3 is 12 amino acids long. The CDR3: CASSLYGNTIYF. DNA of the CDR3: TGTGCCAGCAGCCTTTATGGAAACACCATATATTTT.

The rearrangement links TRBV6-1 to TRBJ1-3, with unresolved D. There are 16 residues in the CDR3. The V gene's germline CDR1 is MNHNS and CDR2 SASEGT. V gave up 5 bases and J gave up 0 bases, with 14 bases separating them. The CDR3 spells CASSHADTFSGNTIYF. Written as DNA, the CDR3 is TGTGCCAGCAGTCATGCTGACACATTCTCTGGAAACACCATATATTTT.

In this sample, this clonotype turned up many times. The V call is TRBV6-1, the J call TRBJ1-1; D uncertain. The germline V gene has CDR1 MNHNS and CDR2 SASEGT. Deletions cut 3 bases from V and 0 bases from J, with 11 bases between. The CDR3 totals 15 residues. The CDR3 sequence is CASSDRQSMNTEAFF. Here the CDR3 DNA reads TGTGCCAGCAGTGATCGGCAGTCCATGAACACTGAAGCTTTCTTT.